This is a list of T cell receptor beta chains from one sample in a study of blood T cell repertoires in COVID-19. This table comes from immunoSEQ multiplex PCR, and its TCRdb copy is limited to in-frame clones, with some not included. This table holds more than 200,000 clones, 80% to 90% found once. Specimen: peripheral blood. The receptors derive from a man older than 75 with acute or convalescent COVID-19. Both conserved end residues are trimmed from each CDR3. Each record gives: J gene, V gene, clone size, CDR3 protein. Clone size, where shown, is once, few, many, or a class for clones that have expanded.

>TRBJ2-3|TRBV6-4|NA
ASIPTGAEDTQY
>TRBJ2-1|TRBV18|NA
ASSRQGGNEQF
>TRBJ1-2|TRBV30|few
AWSVRGDRLNYGYT
>TRBJ1-5|TRBV5-4|NA
ASSLGQSDQPQH
>TRBJ2-5|TRBV7-8|NA
ASSLGQRETQY
>TRBJ2-2|TRBV7-9|NA
ASSLANRGDTGELF
>TRBJ1-6|TRBV5-1|NA
ASSWGVNSPLH
>TRBJ2-1|TRBV19|NA
ASSATVLAGGSSYNEQF
>TRBJ2-1|TRBV24-1|NA
ATSERTSGSYNEQF
>TRBJ2-3|TRBV29-1|once
SGELGLDTQY
>TRBJ1-2|TRBV25-1|NA
ASSEAGQGNGYT
>TRBJ2-4|TRBV2|NA
ASIGQATRNIQY
>TRBJ2-1|TRBV23-1|NA
ASSQVCGRRYWNEQF
>TRBJ2-1|TRBV15|NA
ATCDRLRYNEQF
>TRBJ2-7|TRBV7-8|NA
ASAPTGGSISYEQY
>TRBJ2-7|TRBV11-2|NA
ASSLATGDYEQY
>TRBJ2-1|TRBV28|NA
ASSSPTSGRRNEQF
>TRBJ2-2|TRBV11-1|NA
ASSFGENTGELF
>TRBJ2-7|TRBV9|NA
ASSPSDRFYEQY
>TRBJ2-2|TRBV29-1|NA
SGLSPDTGELF
>TRBJ2-3|TRBV19|NA
ASSTPGQGTDTQY
>TRBJ1-1|TRBV27|NA
ASSLTLSTEAF
>TRBJ1-4|TRBV19|once
ASSHTRQAATNEKLF
>TRBJ2-3|TRBV21-1|NA
ASSEGLARCADTQY
>TRBJ1-1|TRBV3-1/TRBV3-2|NA
ASSQGPIGTEAF
>TRBJ2-5|TRBV6-1|NA
ASSEWVGTGQETQY
>TRBJ2-1|TRBV2|NA
AILAGTGAGNEQF
>TRBJ2-5|TRBV7-9|few
ASSLGGGGRLIETQY
>TRBJ2-2|TRBV7-7|NA
ASSLVGLAGVLDTGELF
>TRBJ2-2|TRBV11-3|few
ASSSGLAFGSGELF
>TRBJ1-2|TRBV2|NA
ASSEFQGRNYGYT
>TRBJ1-6|TRBV21-1|NA
ASSKLIRVGYGPLH
>TRBJ2-2|TRBV24-1|few
ATREGPNTGELF
>TRBJ2-1|TRBV25-1|NA
ASSVPGVGYNEQF
>TRBJ2-5|TRBV5-4|NA
ASSLSGGYQETQY
>TRBJ2-2|TRBV7-2|NA
ASSLRGIQGANTGELF
>TRBJ2-2|TRBV19|NA
ASSIPGSRSPGELF
>TRBJ1-2|TRBV4-2|NA
ASSQVAQVSLYGYT
>TRBJ2-2|TRBV27|few
ASSSQEAGKTGELF
>TRBJ1-5|TRBV19|NA
ASSMRDRDQPQH
>TRBJ1-6|TRBV6-6|NA
ASSFRGDNSPLH
>TRBJ2-5|TRBV7-2|NA
ASSLGPIETQY
>TRBJ2-2|TRBV7-9|NA
AITPQAGLGTGELF
>TRBJ2-2|TRBV7-3|NA
ASSSAVNTGELF
>TRBJ2-3|TRBV2|NA
ASSRQEIRLDTQY
>TRBJ2-3|TRBV30|NA
AWSENADTQY
>TRBJ2-1|TRBV7-9|once
ASSLGGVREFL
>TRBJ2-7|TRBV11-2|NA
ASSPPGVRRGRGEQY
>TRBJ1-3|TRBV28|once
ASSSTGTGTGNTIY
>TRBJ2-5|TRBV5-1|NA
ASRIAGGSPPGAQY
>TRBJ1-2|TRBV2|NA
ASSEARQGGYGYT
>TRBJ2-1|TRBV29-1|NA
SVDGGRAFNEQF
>TRBJ2-2|TRBV7-9|NA
ASSPHSSTGELF